This T cell receptor (beta chain) was observed in a study of T cell responses to AZD1222 COVID-19 vaccine. Trimming pared 3 bases from V and 4 bases from J, leaving 9 bases between. Germline values: CDR1 MDHEN, CDR2 SYDVKM. The CDR3 runs 13 residues. Repertoires were generated with immunoSEQ multiplex PCR, while TCRdb's copy carries only in-frame clones and drops some. In the table there are roughly 130,000 clones, around 87% of which are singletons. General study results and limits: Most donors were white British, females outnumbered males, and clonal diversity was possibly underestimated. Just a handful of AZD1222 recipients were seropositive at baseline. Sampling captured repertoires only after the peak T cell response. Spike-specific TCR breadth and depth both grew after two AZD1222 doses.

As to this clone: Its antigen remains unidentified.

The TCR comes from an adult in good health. The rearrangement links TRBV28 to TRBJ1-2; D perhaps matches TRBD1 (5 bases). The specimen was peripheral blood, collected on day 0 of AZD1222 vaccination. DNA of the CDR3: TGTGCCAGCAGTTTGACGGGGGGCTATGGCTACACCTTC. It encodes CASSLTGGYGYTF.